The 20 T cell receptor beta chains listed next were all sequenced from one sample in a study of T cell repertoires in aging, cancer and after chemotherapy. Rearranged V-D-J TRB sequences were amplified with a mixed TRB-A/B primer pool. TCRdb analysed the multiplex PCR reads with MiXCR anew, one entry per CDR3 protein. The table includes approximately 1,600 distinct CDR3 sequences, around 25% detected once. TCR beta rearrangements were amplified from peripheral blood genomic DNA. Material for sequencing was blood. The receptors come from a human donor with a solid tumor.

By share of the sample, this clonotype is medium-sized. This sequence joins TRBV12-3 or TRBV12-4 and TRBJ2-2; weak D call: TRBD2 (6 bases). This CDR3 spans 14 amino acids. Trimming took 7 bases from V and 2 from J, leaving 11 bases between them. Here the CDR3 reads CASTPGVNTGELFF. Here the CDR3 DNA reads TGTGCCAGCACCCCGGGGGTAAACACCGGGGAGCTGTTTTTT.

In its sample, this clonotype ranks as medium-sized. CDR3 loop: CASSWGINQPQHF. CDR3 coding DNA: TGTGCCAGCAGTTGGGGAATCAATCAGCCCCAGCATTTT. The rearrangement joins TRBV6-5 to TRBJ1-5; D not resolved. V was cut by 4 bases and J by 3 bases, with 7 bases left in between. Per germline, CDR1 MNHEY and CDR2 SVGAGI. This CDR3 comprises 13 residues.

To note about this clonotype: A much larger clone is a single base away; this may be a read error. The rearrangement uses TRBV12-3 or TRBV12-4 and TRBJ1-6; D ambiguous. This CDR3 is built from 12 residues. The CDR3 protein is CSSSRGISPLHF. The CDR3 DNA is TGTTCCAGCAGCCGTGGGATTTCACCCCTCCACTTT.

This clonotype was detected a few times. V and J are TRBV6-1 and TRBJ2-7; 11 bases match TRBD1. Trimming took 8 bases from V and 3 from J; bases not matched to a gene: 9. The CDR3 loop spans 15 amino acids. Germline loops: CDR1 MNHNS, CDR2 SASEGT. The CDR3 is CASGAGTGGLYEQYF. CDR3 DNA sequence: TGTGCCAGCGGGGCCGGGACAGGGGGTCTCTACGAGCAGTACTTC.

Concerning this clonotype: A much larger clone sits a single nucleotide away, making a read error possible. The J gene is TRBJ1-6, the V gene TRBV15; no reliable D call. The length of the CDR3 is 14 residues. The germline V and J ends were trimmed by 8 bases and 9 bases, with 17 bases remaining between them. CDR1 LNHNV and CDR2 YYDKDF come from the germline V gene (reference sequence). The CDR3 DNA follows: TGTGCCACCTCCACGGGCCCCAGCGTTTCACCCCTCCACTTT. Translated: CATSTGPSVSPLHF.

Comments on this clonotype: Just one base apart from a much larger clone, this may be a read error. The CDR3 nucleotides read TGTGCCATCAGCGGGACAGGGGCGGATGGCTACACCTTC. The encoded protein is CAISGTGADGYTF. The chain has TRBV10-3 and TRBJ1-2; TRBD1 matches 10 bases. Germline values: CDR1 ENHRY, CDR2 SYGVKD. This CDR3 is 13 amino acids long. The V gene end was trimmed by 6 bases and the J gene end by 6 bases; junction bases not matched to a gene: 4.

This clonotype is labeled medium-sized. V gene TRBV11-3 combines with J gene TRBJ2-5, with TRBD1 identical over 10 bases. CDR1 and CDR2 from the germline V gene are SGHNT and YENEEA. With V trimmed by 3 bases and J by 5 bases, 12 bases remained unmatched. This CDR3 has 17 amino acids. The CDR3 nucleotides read TGTGCCAGCAGCTTCCCCACTCCCGGGACAGGGGACGAGACCCAGTACTTC. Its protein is CASSFPTPGTGDETQYF.

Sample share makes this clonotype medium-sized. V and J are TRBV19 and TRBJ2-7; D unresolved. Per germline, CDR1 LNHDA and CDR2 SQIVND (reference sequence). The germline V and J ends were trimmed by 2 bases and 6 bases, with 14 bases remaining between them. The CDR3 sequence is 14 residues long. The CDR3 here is CASSIRASAGEQYF. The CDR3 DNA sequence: TGTGCCAGTAGTATAAGGGCCTCGGCTGGCGAGCAGTACTTC.

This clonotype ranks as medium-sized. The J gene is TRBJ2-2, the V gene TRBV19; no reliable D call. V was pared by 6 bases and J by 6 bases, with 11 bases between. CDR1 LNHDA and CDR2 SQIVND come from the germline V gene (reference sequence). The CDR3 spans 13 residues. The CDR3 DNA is TGTGCCAGTAGCCCCTACAATGCCGGGGAGCTGTTTTTT. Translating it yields CASSPYNAGELFF.

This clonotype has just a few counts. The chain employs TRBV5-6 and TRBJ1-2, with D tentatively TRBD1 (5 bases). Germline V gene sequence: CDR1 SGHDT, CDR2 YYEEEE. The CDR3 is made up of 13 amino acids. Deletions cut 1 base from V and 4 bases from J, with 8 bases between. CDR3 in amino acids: CASSLQGGYGYTF. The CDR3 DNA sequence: TGTGCCAGCAGCTTGCAGGGTGGCTATGGCTACACCTTC.

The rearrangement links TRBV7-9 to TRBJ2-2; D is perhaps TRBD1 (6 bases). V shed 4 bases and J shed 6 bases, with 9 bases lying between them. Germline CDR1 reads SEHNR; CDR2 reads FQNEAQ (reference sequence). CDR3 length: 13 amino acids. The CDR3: CASSSTGPGELFF. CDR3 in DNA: TGTGCCAGCAGCTCAACAGGGCCCGGGGAGCTGTTTTTT.

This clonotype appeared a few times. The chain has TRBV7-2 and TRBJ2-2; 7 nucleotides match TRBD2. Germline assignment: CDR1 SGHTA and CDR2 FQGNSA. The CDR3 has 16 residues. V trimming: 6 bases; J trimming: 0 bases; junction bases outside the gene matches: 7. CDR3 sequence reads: CASSRGRGANTGELFF. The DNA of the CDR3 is TGTGCCAGCAGTCGGGGCCGGGGGGCGAACACCGGGGAGCTGTTTTTT.

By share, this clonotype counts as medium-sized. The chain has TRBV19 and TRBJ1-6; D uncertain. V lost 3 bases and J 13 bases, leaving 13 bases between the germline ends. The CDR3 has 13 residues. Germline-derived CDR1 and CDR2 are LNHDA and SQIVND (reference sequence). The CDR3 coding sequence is TGTGCCAGTAGTATTTCTTCGGGCCCTCCCCTCCACTTT. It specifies CASSISSGPPLHF.

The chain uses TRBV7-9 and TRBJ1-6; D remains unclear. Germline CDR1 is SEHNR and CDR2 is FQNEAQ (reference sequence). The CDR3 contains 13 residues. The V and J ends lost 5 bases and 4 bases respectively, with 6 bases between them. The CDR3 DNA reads TGTGCCAGCAGCCAAGCTTATAATTCACCCCTCCACTTT. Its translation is CASSQAYNSPLHF.

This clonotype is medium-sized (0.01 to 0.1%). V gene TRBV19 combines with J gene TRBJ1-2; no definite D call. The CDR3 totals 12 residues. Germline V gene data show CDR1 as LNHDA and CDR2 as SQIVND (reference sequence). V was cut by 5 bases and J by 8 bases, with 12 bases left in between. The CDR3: CASSPSKLGYTF. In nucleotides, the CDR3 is TGTGCCAGTAGTCCCAGTAAGCTGGGCTACACCTTC.

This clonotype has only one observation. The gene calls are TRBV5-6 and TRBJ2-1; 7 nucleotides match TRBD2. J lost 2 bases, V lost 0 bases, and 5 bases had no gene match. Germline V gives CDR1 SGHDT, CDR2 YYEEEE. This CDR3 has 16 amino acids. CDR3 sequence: CASSLGGGSTYNEQFF. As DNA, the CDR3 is TGTGCCAGCAGCTTGGGGGGCGGGAGTACCTACAATGAGCAGTTCTTC.

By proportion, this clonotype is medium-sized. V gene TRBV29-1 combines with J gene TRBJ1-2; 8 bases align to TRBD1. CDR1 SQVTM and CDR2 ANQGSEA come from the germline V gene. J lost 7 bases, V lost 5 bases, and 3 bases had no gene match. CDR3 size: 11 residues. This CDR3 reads CSVSGGGGYTF. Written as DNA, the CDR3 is TGCAGCGTTTCAGGGGGCGGTGGCTACACCTTC.

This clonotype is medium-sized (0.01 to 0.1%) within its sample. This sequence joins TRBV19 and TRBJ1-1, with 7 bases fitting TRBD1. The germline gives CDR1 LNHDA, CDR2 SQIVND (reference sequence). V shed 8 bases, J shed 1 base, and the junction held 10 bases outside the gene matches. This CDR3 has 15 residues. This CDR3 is CASCNLNRGNTEAFF. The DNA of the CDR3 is TGTGCCAGTTGTAACCTCAACAGGGGGAACACTGAAGCTTTCTTT.

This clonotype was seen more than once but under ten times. The CDR3 DNA reads TGCGCCAGCCGGGAAGGTCACTCTGGAAACACCATATATTTT. It is translated as CASREGHSGNTIYF. The gene calls are TRBV5-1 and TRBJ1-3; D remains unclear. V was shortened by 7 bases and J by 0 bases, with 11 bases between the two germline ends. Germline V lookup: CDR1 SGHRS, CDR2 YFSETQ. This CDR3 has 14 residues.

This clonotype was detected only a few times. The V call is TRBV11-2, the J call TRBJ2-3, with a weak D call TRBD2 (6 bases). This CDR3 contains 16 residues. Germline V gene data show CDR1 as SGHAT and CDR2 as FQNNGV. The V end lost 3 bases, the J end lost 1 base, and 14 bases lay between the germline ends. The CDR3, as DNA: TGTGCCAGCAGCTTGGAAGGGCGGGGAGGCACAGATACGCAGTATTTT. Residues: CASSLEGRGGTDTQYF.